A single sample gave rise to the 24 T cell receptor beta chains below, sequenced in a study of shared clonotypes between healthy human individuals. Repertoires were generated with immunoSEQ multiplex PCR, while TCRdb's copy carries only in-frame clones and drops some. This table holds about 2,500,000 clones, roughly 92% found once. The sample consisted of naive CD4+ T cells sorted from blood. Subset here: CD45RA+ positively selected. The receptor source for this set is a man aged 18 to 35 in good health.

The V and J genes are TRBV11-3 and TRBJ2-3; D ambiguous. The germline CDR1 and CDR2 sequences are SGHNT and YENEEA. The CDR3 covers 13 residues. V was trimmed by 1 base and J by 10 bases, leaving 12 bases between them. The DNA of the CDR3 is TGTGCCAGCAGCTTAGGAGAACTAAAGGCGCAGTATTTT. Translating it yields CASSLGELKAQYF.

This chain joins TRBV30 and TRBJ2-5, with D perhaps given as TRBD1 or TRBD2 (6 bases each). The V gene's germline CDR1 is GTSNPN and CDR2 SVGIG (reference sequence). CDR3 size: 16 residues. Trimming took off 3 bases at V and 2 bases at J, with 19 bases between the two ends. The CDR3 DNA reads TGTGCCTGGAGCGGCTATCCTAGGGGGGAGCAAGAGACCCAGTACTTC. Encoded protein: CAWSGYPRGEQETQYF.

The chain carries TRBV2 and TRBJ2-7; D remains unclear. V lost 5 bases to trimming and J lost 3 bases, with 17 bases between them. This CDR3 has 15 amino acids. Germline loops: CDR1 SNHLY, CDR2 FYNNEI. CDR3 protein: CASSKNPGPLYEQYF. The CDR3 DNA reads TGTGCCAGCAGTAAAAACCCCGGGCCCCTCTACGAGCAGTACTTC.

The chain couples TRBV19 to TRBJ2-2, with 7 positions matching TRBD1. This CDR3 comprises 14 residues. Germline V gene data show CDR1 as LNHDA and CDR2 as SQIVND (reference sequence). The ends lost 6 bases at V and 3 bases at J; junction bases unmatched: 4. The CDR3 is CASRSQGYTGELFF. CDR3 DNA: TGTGCCAGTAGATCACAGGGGTACACCGGGGAGCTGTTTTTT.

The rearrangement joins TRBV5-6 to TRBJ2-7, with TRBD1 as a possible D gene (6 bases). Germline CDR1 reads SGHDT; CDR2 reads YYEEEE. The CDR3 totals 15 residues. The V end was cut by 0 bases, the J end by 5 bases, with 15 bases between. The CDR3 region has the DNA TGTGCCAGCAGCTTGGCCAGACAGGCACGGCACGAGCAGTACTTC. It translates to CASSLARQARHEQYF.

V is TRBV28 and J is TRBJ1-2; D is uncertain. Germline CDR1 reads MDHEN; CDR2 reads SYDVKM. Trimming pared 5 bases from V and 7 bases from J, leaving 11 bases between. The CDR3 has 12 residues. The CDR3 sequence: CASSTAGGGYTF. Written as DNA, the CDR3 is TGTGCCAGCAGTACTGCGGGAGGTGGCTACACCTTC.

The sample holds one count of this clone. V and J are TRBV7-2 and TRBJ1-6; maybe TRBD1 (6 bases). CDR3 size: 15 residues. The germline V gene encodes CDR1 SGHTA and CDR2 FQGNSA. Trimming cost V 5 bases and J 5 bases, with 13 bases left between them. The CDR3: CASSQTGQHNSPLHF. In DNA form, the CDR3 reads TGTGCCAGCAGCCAAACAGGACAGCATAATTCACCCCTCCACTTT.

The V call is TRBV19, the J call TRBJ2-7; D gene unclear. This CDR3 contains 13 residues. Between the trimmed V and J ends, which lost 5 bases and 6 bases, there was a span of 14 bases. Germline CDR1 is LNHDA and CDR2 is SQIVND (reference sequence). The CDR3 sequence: CASSVRPGGEQYF. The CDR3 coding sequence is TGTGCCAGTAGTGTGCGGCCGGGCGGCGAGCAGTACTTC.

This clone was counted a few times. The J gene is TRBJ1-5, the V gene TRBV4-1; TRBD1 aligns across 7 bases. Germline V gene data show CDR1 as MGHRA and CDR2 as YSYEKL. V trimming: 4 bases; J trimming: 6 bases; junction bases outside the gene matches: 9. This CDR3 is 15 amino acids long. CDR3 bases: TGCGCCAGCAGCCCCCGGACAGGTCGGAGTCAGCCCCAGCATTTT. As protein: CASSPRTGRSQPQHF.

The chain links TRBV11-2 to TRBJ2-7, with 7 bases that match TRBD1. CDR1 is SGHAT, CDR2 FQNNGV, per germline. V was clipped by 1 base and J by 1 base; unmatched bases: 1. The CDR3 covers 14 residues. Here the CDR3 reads CASSLAQGSYEQYF. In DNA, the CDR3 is TGTGCCAGCAGCTTAGCACAGGGGTCCTACGAGCAGTACTTC.

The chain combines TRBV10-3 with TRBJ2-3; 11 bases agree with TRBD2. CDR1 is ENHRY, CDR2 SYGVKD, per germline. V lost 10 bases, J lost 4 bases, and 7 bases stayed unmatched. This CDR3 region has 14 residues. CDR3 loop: CATLAGGRSDTQYF. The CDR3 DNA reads TGTGCCACATTAGCGGGAGGGCGGTCAGATACGCAGTATTTT.

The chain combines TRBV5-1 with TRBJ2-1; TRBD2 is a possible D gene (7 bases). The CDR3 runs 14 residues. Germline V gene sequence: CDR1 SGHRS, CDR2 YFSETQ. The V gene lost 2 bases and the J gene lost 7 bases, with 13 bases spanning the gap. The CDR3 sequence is CASSFRGAGNEQFF. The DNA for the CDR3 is TGCGCCAGCAGCTTTCGGGGGGCCGGGAATGAGCAGTTCTTC.

CDR3 sequence (DNA): TGTGCCAGCAGTCCCCTGAGGGTGAATCAGCCCCAGCATTTT. This translates into CASSPLRVNQPQHF. The rearrangement joins TRBV6-5 to TRBJ1-5; D gene unclear. Germline CDR1 MNHEY, CDR2 SVGAGI. V dropped 5 bases and J dropped 4 bases, with 12 bases sitting between them. The CDR3 extends over 14 amino acids.

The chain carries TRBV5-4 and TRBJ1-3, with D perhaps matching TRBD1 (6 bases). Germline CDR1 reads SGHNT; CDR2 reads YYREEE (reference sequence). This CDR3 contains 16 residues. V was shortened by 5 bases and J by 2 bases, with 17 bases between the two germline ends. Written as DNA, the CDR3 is TGTGCCAGCAGTTCGGGGTCCGGACAGACTGGAAACACCATATATTTT. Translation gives CASSSGSGQTGNTIYF. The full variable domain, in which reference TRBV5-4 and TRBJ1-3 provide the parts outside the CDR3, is ETGVTQSPTHLIKTRGQQVTLRCSSQSGHNTVSWYQQALGQGPQFIFQYYREEENGRGNFPPRFSGLQFPNYSSELNVNALELDDSALYLCASSSGSGQTGNTIYFGEGSWLTVV.

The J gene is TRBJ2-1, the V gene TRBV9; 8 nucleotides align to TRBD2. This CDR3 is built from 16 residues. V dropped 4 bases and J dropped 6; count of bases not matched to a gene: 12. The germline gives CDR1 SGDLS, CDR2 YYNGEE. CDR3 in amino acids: CASSPTGTSEGNEQFF. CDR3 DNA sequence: TGTGCCAGCAGCCCGACCGGGACTAGTGAAGGCAATGAGCAGTTCTTC.

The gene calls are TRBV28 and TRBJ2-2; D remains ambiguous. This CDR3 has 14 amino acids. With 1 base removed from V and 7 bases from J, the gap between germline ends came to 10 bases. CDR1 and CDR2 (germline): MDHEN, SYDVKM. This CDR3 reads CASSLLRSGGELFF. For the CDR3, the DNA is TGTGCCAGCAGTTTATTACGTTCAGGCGGGGAGCTGTTTTTT.

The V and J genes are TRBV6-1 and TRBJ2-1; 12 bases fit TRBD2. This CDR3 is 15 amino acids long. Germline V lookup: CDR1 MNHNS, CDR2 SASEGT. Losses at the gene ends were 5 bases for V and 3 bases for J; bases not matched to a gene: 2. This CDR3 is CASSLAGGIYNEQFF. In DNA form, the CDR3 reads TGTGCCAGCAGTCTAGCGGGGGGGATCTACAATGAGCAGTTCTTC.

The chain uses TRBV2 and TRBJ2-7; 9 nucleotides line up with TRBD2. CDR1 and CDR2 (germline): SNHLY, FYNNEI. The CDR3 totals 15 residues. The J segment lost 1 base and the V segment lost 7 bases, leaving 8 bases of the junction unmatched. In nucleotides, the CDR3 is TGTGCCAGCACCCTGACTAGCGGTGGGTCCTACGAGCAGTACTTC. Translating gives CASTLTSGGSYEQYF.

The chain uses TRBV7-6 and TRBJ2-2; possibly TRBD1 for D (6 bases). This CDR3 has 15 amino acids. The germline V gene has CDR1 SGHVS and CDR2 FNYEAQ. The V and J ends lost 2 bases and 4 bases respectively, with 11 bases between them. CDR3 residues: CASSLNPGVTGELFF. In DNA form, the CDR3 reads TGTGCCAGCAGCTTAAATCCAGGGGTCACCGGGGAGCTGTTTTTT.

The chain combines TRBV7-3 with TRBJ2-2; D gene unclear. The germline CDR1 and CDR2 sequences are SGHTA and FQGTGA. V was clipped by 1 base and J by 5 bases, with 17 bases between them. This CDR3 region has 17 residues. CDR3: CASSLMGSAARTGELFF. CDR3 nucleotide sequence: TGTGCCAGCAGCTTAATGGGTTCCGCGGCAAGGACCGGGGAGCTGTTTTTT.

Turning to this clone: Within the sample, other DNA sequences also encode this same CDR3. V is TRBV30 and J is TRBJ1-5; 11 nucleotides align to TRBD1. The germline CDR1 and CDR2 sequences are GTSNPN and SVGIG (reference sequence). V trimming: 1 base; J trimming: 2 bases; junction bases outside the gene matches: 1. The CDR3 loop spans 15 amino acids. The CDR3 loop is CAWSGGQGGNQPQHF. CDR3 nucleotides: TGTGCCTGGAGTGGGGGACAGGGGGGCAATCAGCCCCAGCATTTT. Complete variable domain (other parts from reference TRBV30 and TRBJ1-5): SQTIHQWPATLVQPVGSPLSLECTVEGTSNPNLYWYRQAAGRGLQLLFYSVGIGQISSEVPQNLSASRPQDRQFILSSKKLLLSDSGFYLCAWSGGQGGNQPQHFGDGTRLSIL.

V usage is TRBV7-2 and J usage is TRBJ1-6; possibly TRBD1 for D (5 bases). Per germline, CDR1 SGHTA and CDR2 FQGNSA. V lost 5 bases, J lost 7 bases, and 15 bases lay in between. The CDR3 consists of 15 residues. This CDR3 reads CASSARQWGNSPLHF. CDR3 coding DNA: TGTGCCAGCAGCGCCAGACAGTGGGGCAATTCACCCCTCCACTTT.

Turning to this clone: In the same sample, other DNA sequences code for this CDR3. Here the CDR3 DNA reads TGTGCCAGTAGGAGAGGCGGCACCGGGGAGCTGTTTTTT. This translates into CASRRGGTGELFF. The chain links TRBV19 to TRBJ2-2; unclear D gene. Looked up from germline, CDR1 is LNHDA and CDR2 is SQIVND (reference sequence). The CDR3 runs 13 residues. Trimming took 6 bases from V and 4 from J, leaving 9 bases between them.

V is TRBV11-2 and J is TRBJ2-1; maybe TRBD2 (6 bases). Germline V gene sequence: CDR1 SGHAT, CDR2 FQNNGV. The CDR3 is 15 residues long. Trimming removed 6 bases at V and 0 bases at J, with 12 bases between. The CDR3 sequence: CASSSAGSSYNEQFF. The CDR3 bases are TGTGCCAGCAGTTCCGCCGGGAGCTCCTACAATGAGCAGTTCTTC.